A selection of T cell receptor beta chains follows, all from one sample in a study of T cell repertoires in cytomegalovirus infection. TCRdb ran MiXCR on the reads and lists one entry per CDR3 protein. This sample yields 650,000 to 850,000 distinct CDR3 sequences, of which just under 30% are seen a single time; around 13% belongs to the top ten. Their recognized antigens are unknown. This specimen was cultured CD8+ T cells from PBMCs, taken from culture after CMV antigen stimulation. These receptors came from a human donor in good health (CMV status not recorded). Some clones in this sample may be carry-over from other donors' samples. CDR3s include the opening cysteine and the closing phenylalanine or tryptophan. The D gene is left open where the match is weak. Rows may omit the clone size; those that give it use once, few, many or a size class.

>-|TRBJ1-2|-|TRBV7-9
TGTGCCAGCAGCGTCGTCAGGGCGGACGGCTACACCTTC
CASSVVRADGYTF
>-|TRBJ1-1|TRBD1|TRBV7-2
TGTGCCAGCAGCTTTAGGGGGCGCTGGGACACTGAAGCTTTCTTT
CASSFRGRWDTEAFF
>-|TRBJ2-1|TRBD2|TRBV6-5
TGTGCCAGCAGTTACCCCGGGGGGATAAACCACAATAAGCAGTTCTTC
CASSYPGGINHNKQFF
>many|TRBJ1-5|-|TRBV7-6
TGTGCCAGCAGCTTGAAAGGGGACAATCAGCCCCAGCATTTT
CASSLKGDNQPQHF
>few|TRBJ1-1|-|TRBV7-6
TGTGCCAGCAGCTCAGGAGTCTCAGCTTTCTTT
CASSSGVSAFF
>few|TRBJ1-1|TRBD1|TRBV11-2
TGTGCCAGCAGCCCGTGGCGCCGGGACAGGGGACCTGAAGCTTTCTTT
CASSPWRRDRGPEAFF
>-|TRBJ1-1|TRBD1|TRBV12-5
TGTGTTAGTGGCCCACATCCGGGACAGGAAGCTTTCTTT
CVSGPHPGQEAFF
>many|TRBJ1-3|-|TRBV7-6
TGTGCCAGCAGCGTGACGGCGGGATCCTTTTCTGGAAACACCATATATTTT
CASSVTAGSFSGNTIYF
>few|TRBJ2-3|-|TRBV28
TGTGCCAGCAGCCTGGACAGCGCGAGCACAGATACGCAGTATTTT
CASSLDSASTDTQYF
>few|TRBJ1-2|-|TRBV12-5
TGTGCTAGTGGGATGGGACACTCCCCTAACTATGGCTACACCTTC
CASGMGHSPNYGYTF
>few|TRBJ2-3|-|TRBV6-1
TGTGCCAGCAGTTACGCCAAGCTAGATACGCAGTATTTT
CASSYAKLDTQYF
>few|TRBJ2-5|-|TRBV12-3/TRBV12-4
TGTGCCAGCAGTTCGGACACCCAAGAGACCCAGTACTTC
CASSSDTQETQYF
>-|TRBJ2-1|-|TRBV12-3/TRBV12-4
TGTGCCAGCAGTTCAATCCGGGACGGATACAATGAGCAGTTCTTC
CASSSIRDGYNEQFF
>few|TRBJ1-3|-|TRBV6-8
TGTGCCAGCAGTTACAGCGATTCTGGAAACACCATATATTTT
CASSYSDSGNTIYF
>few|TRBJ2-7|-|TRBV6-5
TGTGCCAGCAGTTATGGCCGGGGCTCCTTCTACGAGCAGTACTTC
CASSYGRGSFYEQYF
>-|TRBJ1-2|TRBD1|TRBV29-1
TGCAGCGTGGGACAGGGCCCTGCTAACTATGGCTACACCTTC
CSVGQGPANYGYTF
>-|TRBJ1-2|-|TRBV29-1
TGCAGCGTTTGGGTTTGGAAGTACGGCTACACCTTC
CSVWVWKYGYTF
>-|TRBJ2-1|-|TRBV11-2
TGTGCCAGCAGCTTGACGAGAGGGACGAATAGGATGAATGAGCAGTTCTTC
CASSLTRGTNRMNEQFF
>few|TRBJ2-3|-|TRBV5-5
TGTGCCAGCAGCTTGTTCCAGGACGGACACACAGATACGCAGTATTTT
CASSLFQDGHTDTQYF